The present T cell receptor delta chain was sequenced within a study of gamma-delta T cells after stem cell transplantation. From germline, CDR1 is GEAIGNYY and CDR2 EKD. This CDR3 contains 16 residues. In regard to this clone: TCRdb's protein for this DNA is that of a much larger clone and differs from the translation at residue 13, likely a read error; the protein shown is the DNA translation.

TCRdb used CATT to re-call clones from the RT-PCR reads. The repertoire holds around 850 delta-chain clones, with 1.4% as singletons. The chain uses TRDV2 and TRDJ1, with a possible D match to TRDD3 (7 bases). Sequencing was performed on gamma-delta T cells. This receptor was obtained from a human donor. It is not recorded whose cells these are; they may come from a transplant donor. The CDR3: CACDTVGGRPTDRLIF. The CDR3 DNA reads as TGTGCCTGTGACACCGTTGGGGGACGTCCTACCGATAGACTCATCTTT.